This T cell receptor (beta chain) was captured in a study of blood T cell repertoires in COVID-19. Study-level information: The origin of the acute and convalescent COVID-19 samples was the United States, Italy and Spain.

This clone has just one count. V lost 3 bases and J lost 4, with 16 bases in between. CDR3 length equals 15 residues. Germline lookup yields CDR1 SGHKS and CDR2 YYEKEE (reference sequence). In the authors' workflow: Reference gene primers were amplified, and this amplification served to estimate nucleated cell counts. Libraries were prepared by immunoSEQ multiplex PCR; TCRdb keeps only in-frame clonotypes and omits some of them. That table supplies the V and J calls and clone size; D and trimming were determined from the DNA. The sample gives a few hundred thousand clones, 75% to 90% of which show up once; 7.5% to 9% is in the top ten.

The sequence derives from a human donor in a cohort sampled during active COVID-19. Sequenced material: peripheral blood. This chain joins TRBV5-5 and TRBJ1-2, with D maybe TRBD1 (5 bases). The CDR3 nucleotides read TGTGCCAGCAGCTGGGGGACTCCGGCGGGCTATGGCTACACCTTC. Amino acids: CASSWGTPAGYGYTF. The complete variable domain, with remaining parts taken from reference TRBV5-5 and TRBJ1-2, reads DAGVTQSPTHLIKTRGQQVTLRCSPISGHKSVSWYQQVLGQGPQFIFQYYEKEERGRGNFPDRFSARQFPNYSSELNVNALLLGDSALYLCASSWGTPAGYGYTFGSGTRLTVV.